This T cell receptor beta chain was sequenced for a study of T cell responses to AZD1222 COVID-19 vaccine. General study points: A mostly white British donor set with more females was recruited, and clonal diversity was possibly underestimated.

On this clone itself: Its cognate antigen is unknown.

TCRdb's copy holds only in-frame clones and misses some; the assay was immunoSEQ multiplex PCR. The sample lists approximately 52,000 clones; roughly 87% were seen once. Pooling was applied to second doses at about 4 or about 12 weeks. This CDR3 spans 15 amino acids. Germline lookup yields CDR1 LNHDA and CDR2 SQIVND (reference sequence). Trimming at V came to 5 bases and at J to 9 bases, leaving 11 bases not matched to a gene. The material was peripheral blood, obtained 28 days after the second AZD1222 dose. The receptor comes from an adult who received the AZD1222 COVID-19 vaccine. The chain couples TRBV19 to TRBJ2-1; 9 bases fit TRBD2. CDR3 DNA sequence: TGTGCCAGTAGTGCCCGTACTAGCGGGTATCTTGAGCAGTTCTTC. The encoded protein is CASSARTSGYLEQFF.